The rows below give T cell receptor beta chains drawn from one sample of a study of CD8 T cells in Susac syndrome. One entry per CDR3 protein results from TCRdb running MiXCR on the immunoSEQ multiplex PCR reads. Among 100,000 to 150,000 distinct CDR3 sequences listed, around 94% were seen once. The sample taken for sequencing was CD4+ T cells from PBMCs. These TCRs come from a human donor in good health. Both conserved end residues are part of each CDR3. Fields, in order: clone size, J gene, V gene, D gene, CDR3 protein, CDR3 DNA. A D gene is named only where the DNA matches it firmly. For some rows the clone size is stated as once, few or many, or as a class when expanded; others skip it.

. TRBJ1-5 TRBV29-1 . CSVAGTMGDQPQHF TGCAGCGTTGCCGGGACAATGGGGGATCAGCCCCAGCATTTT
. TRBJ1-1 TRBV20-1 . CSARRSGEGDTEAFF TGCAGTGCTAGGAGGTCAGGGGAGGGGGACACTGAAGCTTTCTTT
. TRBJ2-5 TRBV7-2 TRBD1 CASSFGTGGAETQYF TGTGCCAGCAGCTTTGGGACAGGGGGCGCGGAGACCCAGTACTTC
. TRBJ2-5 TRBV2 TRBD2 CASLGLAGGETQYF TGTGCCAGCTTGGGACTAGCTGGGGGAGAGACCCAGTACTTC
. TRBJ2-1 TRBV7-9 . CASSLEPNNEQFF TGTGCCAGCAGCTTAGAGCCTAACAATGAGCAGTTCTTC
. TRBJ1-2 TRBV29-1 . CSVNQGNGYTF TGCAGCGTTAACCAGGGGAATGGCTACACCTTC
. TRBJ2-5 TRBV9 . CASSVQGQETQYF TGTGCCAGCAGCGTCCAAGGGCAAGAGACCCAGTACTTC
. TRBJ1-5 TRBV30 . CAWSVLGAYRNQPQHF TGTGCCTGGAGTGTACTCGGGGCTTATCGGAATCAGCCCCAGCATTTT
. TRBJ2-7 TRBV11-2 TRBD2 CASSLISSGATYEQYF TGTGCCAGCAGCTTAATCTCTAGCGGGGCGACCTACGAGCAGTACTTC
once TRBJ2-3 TRBV29-1 TRBD2 CSVAKRDGGLSDTQYF TGCAGCGTTGCAAAGCGGGATGGGGGATTATCAGATACGCAGTATTTT
. TRBJ2-2 TRBV29-1 . CSVEGSNTGELFF TGCAGCGTTGAGGGGTCGAACACCGGGGAGCTGTTTTTT
. TRBJ1-3 TRBV29-1 TRBD1 CSVSGTVGNTIYF TGCAGCGTTTCTGGGACAGTTGGAAACACCATATATTTT
. TRBJ2-7 TRBV6-2/TRBV6-3 . CASSGGLPRGSNEQYF TGTGCCAGCAGTGGGGGGCTACCGAGAGGTTCGAACGAGCAGTACTTC
. TRBJ2-3 TRBV29-1 TRBD2 CSVRAGGLAGSTDTQYF TGCAGCGTTCGAGCGGGGGGCTTGGCGGGGAGCACAGATACGCAGTATTTT
. TRBJ1-1 TRBV25-1 TRBD1 CASSRGRISEAFF TGTGCCAGCTCCAGGGGGCGAATCTCTGAAGCTTTCTTT
. TRBJ2-7 TRBV7-2 TRBD2 CASSSRGGLAGTYEQYF TGTGCCAGCAGTTCCCGAGGGGGACTAGCGGGGACCTACGAGCAGTACTTC
. TRBJ1-5 TRBV6-2/TRBV6-3 . CASSYFMGASQPQHF TGTGCCAGCAGCTACTTTATGGGGGCCAGTCAGCCCCAGCATTTT
. TRBJ2-7 TRBV14 . CASSQERRILRSDEQYF TGTGCCAGCAGCCAAGAACGACGGATATTGAGGTCCGACGAGCAGTACTTC
. TRBJ2-5 TRBV5-1 . CASSLGQYQETQYF TGCGCCAGCAGCTTAGGACAGTACCAAGAGACCCAGTACTTC
. TRBJ1-2 TRBV3-1 TRBD1 CASRTDREYYGYTF TGTGCCAGCAGAACAGACAGGGAGTACTATGGCTACACCTTC
. TRBJ2-1 TRBV12-3/TRBV12-4 . CASSLRWEQFF TGTGCCAGCAGCCTTAGATGGGAGCAGTTCTTC
. TRBJ2-1 TRBV18 . CASSRRENEQFF TGTGCCAGCTCCCGTCGGGAAAATGAGCAGTTCTTC
. TRBJ2-2 TRBV19 . CAASTGWDTGELFF TGTGCCGCCTCTACAGGGTGGGACACCGGGGAGCTGTTTTTT
once TRBJ1-3 TRBV6-5 . CASSLAGMTSGNTIYF TGTGCCAGCAGTTTAGCCGGGATGACGAGTGGAAACACCATATATTTT
. TRBJ2-3 TRBV2 . CASSEDIGTSTDTQYF TGTGCCAGCAGTGAAGATATTGGGACCAGCACAGATACGCAGTATTTT
. TRBJ2-5 TRBV5-1 . CASSPGGTQETQYF TGCGCCAGCAGCCCCGGTGGAACCCAAGAGACCCAGTACTTC
. TRBJ1-2 TRBV12-3/TRBV12-4 . CASSPRQDNYGYTF TGTGCCAGCAGTCCTCGACAGGACAACTATGGCTACACCTTC
. TRBJ2-5 TRBV12-3/TRBV12-4 TRBD1 CASRQGDQETQYF TGTGCCAGCAGACAGGGGGACCAAGAGACCCAGTACTTC
. TRBJ1-5 TRBV6-2/TRBV6-3 . CASSLGGRDQPQHF TGTGCCAGCAGCTTAGGGGGTAGGGATCAGCCCCAGCATTTT
. TRBJ1-2 TRBV30 . CASGGAGYGYTF TGTGCCTCTGGGGGGGCGGGCTATGGCTACACCTTC
once TRBJ2-7 TRBV10-3 . CAISELAVTTYEQYF TGTGCCATCAGTGAGTTGGCAGTCACTACCTACGAGCAGTACTTC
. TRBJ1-1 TRBV23-1 . CASTPPTFGHGGWPEAFF TGCGCCAGCACCCCACCAACTTTCGGCCACGGGGGATGGCCTGAAGCTTTCTTT
. TRBJ1-1 TRBV20-1 . CSARGHSGNTEAFF TGCAGTGCTAGAGGCCACAGTGGGAACACTGAAGCTTTCTTT
. TRBJ2-5 TRBV2 TRBD2 CASSPGLALETQYF TGTGCCAGCAGTCCTGGACTAGCGTTGGAGACCCAGTACTTC
. TRBJ2-1 TRBV19 . CASSIRFISNEQFF TGTGCCAGTAGTATTAGGTTCATCTCCAATGAGCAGTTCTTC
. TRBJ2-5 TRBV5-1 TRBD2 CASSLGTSGRFQETQYF TGCGCCAGCAGCTTGGGGACTAGCGGGAGGTTCCAAGAGACCCAGTACTTC
. TRBJ2-1 TRBV29-1 TRBD2 CSVEGGLLAGGWNEQFF TGCAGCGTTGAAGGGGGTTTACTAGCGGGAGGGTGGAATGAGCAGTTCTTC
once TRBJ2-7 TRBV3-1 . CASSPGGSGYEQYF TGTGCCAGCAGCCCCGGAGGAAGCGGCTACGAGCAGTACTTC
. TRBJ2-5 TRBV15 . CATSRLFWDPLYQETQYF TGTGCCACCAGCAGACTGTTCTGGGACCCTCTGTACCAAGAGACCCAGTACTTC
. TRBJ1-2 TRBV5-1 TRBD1 CASSEGQSDYGYTF TGCGCCAGCAGCGAGGGACAGTCGGACTATGGCTACACCTTC
. TRBJ2-1 TRBV7-2 TRBD1 CASSQKTGTFLNEQFF TGTGCCAGCAGCCAAAAGACAGGGACCTTCCTAAATGAGCAGTTCTTC
. TRBJ1-4 TRBV12-3/TRBV12-4 . CASTPGANEKLFF TGTGCCAGCACCCCGGGGGCTAATGAAAAACTGTTTTTT
. TRBJ2-1 TRBV7-2 . CASSPVRGLSSYNEQFF TGTGCCAGCAGTCCGGTTAGGGGACTGAGCTCCTACAATGAGCAGTTCTTC
. TRBJ2-1 TRBV2 TRBD1 CASSITGDEQFF TGTGCCAGCAGTATTACAGGGGATGAGCAGTTCTTC
. TRBJ2-5 TRBV21-1 . CASSKGWGQETQYF TGTGCCAGCAGCAAAGGGTGGGGCCAGGAGACCCAGTACTTC
once TRBJ1-2 TRBV2 . CASSRGTEYGYTF TGTGCCAGCAGTCGAGGGACTGAATATGGCTACACCTTC